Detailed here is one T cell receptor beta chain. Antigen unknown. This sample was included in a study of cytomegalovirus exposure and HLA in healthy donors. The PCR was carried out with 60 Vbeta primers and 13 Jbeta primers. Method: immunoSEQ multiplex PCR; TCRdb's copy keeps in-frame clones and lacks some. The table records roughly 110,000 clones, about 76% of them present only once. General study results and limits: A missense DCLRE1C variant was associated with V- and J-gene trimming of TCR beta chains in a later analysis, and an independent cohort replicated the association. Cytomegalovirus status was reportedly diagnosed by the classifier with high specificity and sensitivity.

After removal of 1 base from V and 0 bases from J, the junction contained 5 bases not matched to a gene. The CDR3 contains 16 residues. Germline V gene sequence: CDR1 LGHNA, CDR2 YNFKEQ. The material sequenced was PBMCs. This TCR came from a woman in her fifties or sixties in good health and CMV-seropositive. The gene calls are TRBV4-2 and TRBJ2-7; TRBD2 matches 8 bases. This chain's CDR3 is CASSQAGSGGSYEQYF. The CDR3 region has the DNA TGTGCCAGCAGCCAAGCCGGCAGCGGGGGCTCCTACGAGCAGTACTTC.